Sequencing of this T cell receptor (beta chain) was carried out in a study of PD-1 blockade in classical Hodgkin lymphoma. This table comes from immunoSEQ multiplex PCR, and its TCRdb copy is limited to in-frame clones, with some not included. In the table there are about 14,000 clones, roughly 80% of which are singletons. Notes on the study in general: Partial responders and progressors had significantly lower baseline TCR diversity.

The patients all showed relapse after autologous stem cell transplantation, while their brentuximab vedotin exposure varied. As concerns this clone: Its antigen is still unknown.

From germline, CDR1 is SGHVS and CDR2 FNYEAQ. The CDR3 totals 14 residues. The junction had 6 bases not matched to a gene; V was cut back by 5 bases and J by 4 bases. The TCR was taken from a human donor with classical Hodgkin lymphoma. The J gene is TRBJ1-2, the V gene TRBV7-6; 8 bases align to TRBD1. The sequences come from peripheral blood mononuclear cells (PBMCs), collected at baseline. The CDR3 sequence is CASSPAGGGYGYTF. Written as DNA, the CDR3 is TGTGCCAGCAGCCCCGCAGGGGGCGGCTATGGCTACACCTTC.